The 17 T cell receptor beta chains below were found in one sample sequenced in a study of T cell repertoires in cytomegalovirus infection. Each CDR3 protein is one row after TCRdb ran MiXCR on the reads. The data contain roughly 600,000 distinct CDR3 sequences, around 24% of them singletons. The source material was CD8+ T cells from PBMCs. All receptors come from a human donor in good health (CMV status not recorded). Some clones in this sample may be carry-over from other donors' samples.

A few counts support this clonotype. V gene TRBV28 combines with J gene TRBJ1-3, with a tentative D call TRBD1 (6 bases). CDR1 is MDHEN and CDR2 is SYDVKM in the germline V gene. Deletions cut 1 base from V and 3 bases from J, with 10 bases between. There are 15 residues in the CDR3. The CDR3 region is CASSLLGGSGNTIYF. CDR3 sequence (DNA): TGTGCCAGCAGTTTATTGGGGGGCAGTGGAAACACCATATATTTT.

The chain joins TRBV29-1 to TRBJ1-2; a weak D match, TRBD1 (5 bases). CDR1 is SQVTM, CDR2 ANQGSEA, per germline. V dropped 6 bases and J dropped 2 bases, with 10 bases sitting between them. The CDR3 sequence is 12 residues long. The CDR3 loop is CSVRDGNYGYTF. In DNA form, the CDR3 reads TGCAGCGTACGGGACGGAAACTATGGCTACACCTTC.

Ten or more counts support this clonotype. V gene TRBV6-1 combines with J gene TRBJ2-3; D ambiguous. The CDR3 length is 16 residues. V lost 2 bases and J 0 bases, leaving 12 bases between the germline ends. Germline loops: CDR1 MNHNS, CDR2 SASEGT. The CDR3 protein is CASSELVRISTDTQYF. The CDR3 DNA follows: TGTGCCAGCAGTGAATTAGTACGGATTAGCACAGATACGCAGTATTTT.

V and J are TRBV27 and TRBJ2-5; D ambiguous. Trimming shortened V by 6 bases and J by 5 bases, and 16 bases separated the two germline ends. Per germline, CDR1 MNHEY and CDR2 SMNVEV (reference sequence). The CDR3 spans 14 residues. The CDR3 DNA reads as TGTGCCAGCAGGCTACATGGAGCCGGGGAGACCCAGTACTTC. It translates to CASRLHGAGETQYF.

Notes on this clonotype: Since a much larger clone is just one base distant, this may be a read error. This chain links TRBV7-7 with TRBJ2-1; D remains unclear. Germline V CDR1 and CDR2: SSHAT, FNYEAQ (reference sequence). This CDR3 comprises 15 residues. The CDR3 bases are TGTGCTAGCAGCCGTAGACCGGTTCCGTACAATGAGCAGTTCTTC. It specifies CASSRRPVPYNEQFF. The entire variable domain, with the rest obtained from reference TRBV7-7 and TRBJ2-1, is as follows: GAGVSQSPRYKVTKRGQDVTLRCDPISSHATLYWYQQALGQGPEFLTYFNYEAQPDKSGLPSDRFSAERPEGSISTLTIQRTEQRDSAMYRCASSRRPVPYNEQFFGPGTRLTVL.

This clonotype was counted only a few times. This chain links TRBV6-6 with TRBJ1-2; D is perhaps TRBD1 (5 bases). V lost 6 bases and J lost 3, with 17 bases in between. The CDR3 sequence is 15 residues long. Germline assignment: CDR1 MNHNY and CDR2 SVGAGI (reference sequence). The CDR3 is CASSYEGYMDYGYTF. The DNA for the CDR3 is TGTGCCAGCAGCTATGAGGGGTACATGGACTATGGCTACACCTTC.

The J gene is TRBJ2-1, the V gene TRBV12-3 or TRBV12-4; 9 positions match TRBD2. The junction had 7 bases not matched to a gene; V was cut back by 6 bases and J by 7 bases. This CDR3 is built from 14 residues. CDR3 nucleotide sequence: TGTGCCAGCAGCCGCGGCGGGGGGGCGAATGAGCAGTTCTTC. As protein: CASSRGGGANEQFF.

This clonotype was counted many times. This sequence joins TRBV28 and TRBJ1-6, with D perhaps TRBD1 (5 bases). CDR1 MDHEN and CDR2 SYDVKM come from the germline V gene. Trimming cost V 3 bases and J 9 bases, with 15 bases left between them. This CDR3 is built from 15 residues. Written as DNA, the CDR3 is TGTGCCAGCAGTTTTTTACAAATCGGGACTTCACCCCTCCACTTT. It encodes CASSFLQIGTSPLHF.

The CDR3: CSAFLTGSSYNEQFF. The CDR3 coding sequence is TGCAGTGCTTTTCTGACAGGGAGCTCCTACAATGAGCAGTTCTTC. V is TRBV20-1 and J is TRBJ2-1; 7 bases are shared with TRBD1. The CDR3 has 15 residues. J gave up 0 bases and V 5 bases, and 7 bases lay outside the gene matches. CDR1 DFQATT and CDR2 SNEGSKA come from the germline V gene (reference sequence).

This clonotype was counted ten times or more. J is TRBJ2-7 and V is TRBV7-2; D is unresolved. From germline, CDR1 is SGHTA and CDR2 FQGNSA. Trimming stripped 2 bases from V and 4 bases from J, with 12 bases between. There are 14 residues in the CDR3. The CDR3 spells CASSLSTGPYEQYV. The CDR3 DNA follows: TGTGCCAGCAGCTTATCGACCGGACCGTACGAGCAGTACGTC.

The chain recombines TRBV4-3 with TRBJ2-2; TRBD1 aligns across 9 bases. This CDR3 region has 17 residues. CDR1 is LGHNA, CDR2 YSLEER, per germline. V shed 1 base and J 4 bases; nucleotides not matched to a gene: 7. The CDR3 coding sequence is TGCGCCAGCAGCCAAGGCCCCGGGACAGGGACCACCGGGGAGCTGTTTTTT. Residues: CASSQGPGTGTTGELFF.

The chain couples TRBV28 to TRBJ1-1; 10 bases fit TRBD1. The CDR3 length is 18 residues. Germline V gene data show CDR1 as MDHEN and CDR2 as SYDVKM. V was pared by 2 bases and J by 0 bases, with 9 bases of the junction left unmatched. The CDR3 sequence is CASSLRGTGERLNTEAFF. CDR3 nucleotides: TGTGCCAGCAGTTTAAGGGGGACAGGGGAGCGCTTGAACACTGAAGCTTTCTTT.

This clonotype was counted ten times or more. V gene TRBV7-8 combines with J gene TRBJ1-1; possible D gene TRBD1, 6 bases. The CDR3 has 16 residues. The V end lost 7 bases, the J end lost 5 bases, and 23 bases lay between the germline ends. CDR1 SGHVS and CDR2 FQNEAQ come from the germline V gene. CDR3 in DNA: TGTGCCAGCACCCGAAGGGCAGGGGAACCTCCAACTGAAGCTTTCTTT. It specifies CASTRRAGEPPTEAFF.

This clonotype has more than one count but fewer than ten. V usage is TRBV12-3 or TRBV12-4 and J usage is TRBJ2-3, with 7 bases identical to TRBD2. V lost 3 bases to trimming and J lost 4 bases; unmatched junction nucleotides: 10. The CDR3 loop spans 16 amino acids. The CDR3 sequence is CASSFDSLGGADTQYF. As DNA, the CDR3 is TGTGCCAGCAGTTTTGACTCTCTGGGGGGGGCAGATACGCAGTATTTT.

At least ten counts were recorded for this clonotype. The V gene is TRBV6-2 or TRBV6-3, the J gene TRBJ2-7; D unresolved. V shed 3 bases and J shed 3 bases, with 12 bases lying between them. The CDR3 sequence is 14 residues long. Germline lookup yields CDR1 MNHEY and CDR2 SVGEGT. This chain's CDR3 is CASSYTIHGYEQYV. The CDR3 DNA reads as TGTGCCAGCAGTTATACGATCCACGGCTACGAGCAGTACGTC.

This clonotype was seen many times. This rearrangement joins TRBV7-8 to TRBJ2-1, with 10 bases matching TRBD1. The CDR3 consists of 14 residues. V shed 1 base, J shed 10 bases, and the junction held 4 bases outside the gene matches. The V gene's germline CDR1 is SGHVS and CDR2 FQNEAQ. The CDR3 loop reads CASSLGQGAREQFF. The CDR3 DNA reads as TGTGCCAGCAGCTTAGGACAGGGGGCACGCGAGCAGTTCTTC.

Concerning this clonotype: A much larger clone is a single base away; this may be a read error. This chain connects TRBV7-2 to TRBJ2-5; the D is unclear. The J call may be incorrect, as the DNA end agrees better with TRBJ2-1. The CDR3 has 15 amino acids. Germline V gives CDR1 SGHTA, CDR2 FQGNSA. The CDR3 DNA is TGTGCCAGCAGCCACGGCTCGGGTAGCCAAGAGACCCAGTTCTTC. Residues: CASSHGSGSQETQFF.